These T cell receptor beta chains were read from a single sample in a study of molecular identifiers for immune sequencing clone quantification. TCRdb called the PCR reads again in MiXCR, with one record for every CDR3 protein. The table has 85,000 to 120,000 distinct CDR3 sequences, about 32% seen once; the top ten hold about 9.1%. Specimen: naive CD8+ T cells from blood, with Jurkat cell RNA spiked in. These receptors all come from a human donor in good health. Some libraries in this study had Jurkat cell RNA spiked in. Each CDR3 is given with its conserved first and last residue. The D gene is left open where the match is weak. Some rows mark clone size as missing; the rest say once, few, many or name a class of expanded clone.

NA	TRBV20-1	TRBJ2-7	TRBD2	CSAWGLAGAYEQYF	TGCAGTGCCTGGGGACTAGCGGGAGCCTACGAGCAGTACTTC
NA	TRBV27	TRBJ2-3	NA	CASSPGLSAHTQYF	TGTGCCAGCAGTCCGGGACTCTCAGCGCATACGCAGTATTTT
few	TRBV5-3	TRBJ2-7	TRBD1	CASSLPGTGPYEQYF	TGTGCCAGCAGCTTACCCGGGACAGGGCCCTACGAGCAGTACTTC
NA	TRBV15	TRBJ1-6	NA	CATSRGPDDSYNSPLHF	TGTGCCACCAGCAGAGGTCCAGACGACTCCTATAATTCACCCCTCCACTTT
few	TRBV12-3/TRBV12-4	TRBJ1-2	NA	CASSLGLINYGYTF	TGTGCCAGCAGTTTAGGACTGATTAACTATGGCTACACCTTC
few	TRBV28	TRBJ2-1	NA	CASRERVSPYNEQFF	TGTGCCAGCAGGGAACGGGTTTCTCCCTACAATGAGCAGTTCTTC
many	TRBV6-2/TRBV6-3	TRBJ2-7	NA	CASTDVGGYEQYF	TGTGCCAGCACTGACGTGGGGGGTTACGAGCAGTACTTC
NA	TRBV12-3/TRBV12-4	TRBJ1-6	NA	CASSSVGTRDLHF	TGTGCCAGCAGCTCGGTGGGGACCCGGGACCTCCACTTT
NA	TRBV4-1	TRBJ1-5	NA	CASSQGVADSNQPQHF	TGCGCCAGCAGCCAAGGAGTGGCGGATAGCAATCAGCCCCAGCATTTT
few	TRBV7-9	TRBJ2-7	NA	CASSLIGKPLYEQYF	TGTGCCAGCAGCTTAATCGGGAAACCCCTCTACGAGCAGTACTTC
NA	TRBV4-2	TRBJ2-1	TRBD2	CASSQGLAPYNEQFF	TGTGCCAGCAGCCAAGGACTAGCGCCCTACAATGAGCAGTTCTTC
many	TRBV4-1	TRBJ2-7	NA	CASSQLPRPPGHEQYF	TGCGCCAGCAGCCAACTTCCGCGCCCCCCCGGACACGAGCAGTACTTC
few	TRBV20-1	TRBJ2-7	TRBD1	CSVRQGASYEQYF	TGCAGTGTTCGACAGGGGGCATCCTACGAGCAGTACTTC
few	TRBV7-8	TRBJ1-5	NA	CASSLEGIAGNQPQHF	TGTGCCAGCAGCTTAGAGGGAATAGCTGGCAATCAGCCCCAGCATTTT
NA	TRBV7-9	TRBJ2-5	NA	CASSLPILVQETQYF	TGTGCCAGCAGCTTACCGATACTAGTCCAGGAGACCCAGTACTTC
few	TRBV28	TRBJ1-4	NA	CASSFRYSNEKLFF	TGTGCCAGCAGTTTCCGATACAGTAATGAAAAACTGTTTTTT
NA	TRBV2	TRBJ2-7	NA	CASSAPYVQYF	TGTGCCAGCAGTGCCCCCTACGTGCAGTACTTC
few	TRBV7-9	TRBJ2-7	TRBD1	CASRRTGESYEQYF	TGTGCCAGCAGAAGGACAGGGGAGTCCTACGAGCAGTACTTC
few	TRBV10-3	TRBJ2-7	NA	CAISYETGTYEQYF	TGTGCCATCAGTTACGAGACAGGAACATACGAGCAGTACTTC
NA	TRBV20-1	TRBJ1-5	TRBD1	CSARGQGRIDQPQHF	TGCAGTGCTAGGGGACAGGGAAGAATCGATCAGCCCCAGCATTTT
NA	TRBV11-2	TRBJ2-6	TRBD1	CASSSDRDRVISGANVLTF	TGTGCCAGCAGCTCCGACCGGGACAGGGTTATATCTGGGGCCAACGTCCTGACTTTC
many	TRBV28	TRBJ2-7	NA	CASSSERRDNPYEQYF	TGTGCCAGCAGTTCTGAACGCCGGGACAACCCCTACGAGCAGTACTTC
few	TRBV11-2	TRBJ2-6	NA	CASSLARLTISSGANVLTF	TGTGCCAGCAGCTTAGCCCGACTTACAATTAGCTCTGGGGCCAACGTCCTGACTTTC
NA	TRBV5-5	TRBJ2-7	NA	CASSLYPSYEQYF	TGTGCCAGCAGCTTGTACCCGTCCTACGAGCAGTACTTC
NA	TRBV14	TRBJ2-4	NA	CASSHYSSKNIQYF	TGTGCCAGCAGCCATTACTCCTCCAAAAACATTCAGTACTTC
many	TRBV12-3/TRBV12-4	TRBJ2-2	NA	CASSLPGVNTGELFF	TGTGCCAGCAGTCTCCCGGGAGTAAACACCGGGGAGCTGTTTTTT
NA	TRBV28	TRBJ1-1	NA	CASSYSGVGAFF	TGTGCCAGCAGTTACTCCGGGGTGGGTGCTTTCTTT
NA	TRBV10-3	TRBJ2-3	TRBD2	CAISPTSGEFRDTQYF	TGTGCCATCAGCCCGACTAGCGGGGAGTTTAGGGATACGCAGTATTTT
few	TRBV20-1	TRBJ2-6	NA	CSASELGAGANVLTF	TGCAGTGCTAGTGAGCTAGGGGCCGGGGCCAACGTCCTGACTTTC
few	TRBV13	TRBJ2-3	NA	CASSPGNTDTQYF	TGTGCCAGCAGTCCGGGAAACACAGATACGCAGTATTTT
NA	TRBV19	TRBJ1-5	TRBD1	CASSSGQGVPQPQHF	TGTGCCAGTAGTAGTGGACAGGGGGTTCCTCAGCCCCAGCATTTT
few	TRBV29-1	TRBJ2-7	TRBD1	CSVDRGTGTYEQYF	TGCAGCGTTGATAGGGGGACAGGGACCTACGAGCAGTACTTC
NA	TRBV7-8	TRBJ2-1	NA	CASSLWGRGGYNEQFF	TGTGCCAGCAGCTTATGGGGAAGGGGCGGGTACAATGAGCAGTTCTTC
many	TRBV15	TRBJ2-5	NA	CATSRGPGGQETQYF	TGTGCCACCAGCAGAGGCCCTGGCGGTCAAGAGACCCAGTACTTC
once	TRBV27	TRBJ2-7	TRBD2	CASRNLAGPFYEQYF	TGTGCCAGCAGGAATCTAGCGGGACCATTCTACGAGCAGTACTTC
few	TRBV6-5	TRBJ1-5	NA	CASSYGVGNQPQHF	TGTGCCAGCAGTTACGGGGTAGGCAATCAGCCCCAGCATTTT
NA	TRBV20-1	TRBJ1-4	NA	CSARGPGRTNEKLFF	TGCAGTGCTAGAGGTCCCGGCCGGACTAATGAAAAACTGTTTTTT
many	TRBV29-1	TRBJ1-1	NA	CSVDFLGNTEAFF	TGCAGCGTTGACTTTTTGGGGAACACTGAAGCTTTCTTT
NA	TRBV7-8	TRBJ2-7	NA	CASSLGGPQEEQNF	TGTGCCAGCAGCTTGGGGGGGCCCCAGGAAGAGCAGAACTTC
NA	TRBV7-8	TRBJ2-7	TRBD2	CASSSTSGSRSYEQYF	TGTGCCAGCAGCTCAACTAGCGGGAGTAGGTCCTACGAGCAGTACTTC
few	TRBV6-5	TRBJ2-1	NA	CASRRTPSSYNEQFF	TGTGCCAGCAGACGGACTCCCAGCTCCTACAATGAGCAGTTCTTC
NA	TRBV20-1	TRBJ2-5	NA	CSARDWMLETQYF	TGCAGTGCTAGAGATTGGATGTTGGAGACCCAGTACTTC
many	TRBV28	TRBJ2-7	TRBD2	CASSSLFGASGSSYEQYF	TGTGCCAGCAGCTCTTTATTCGGTGCTAGCGGTAGCTCCTACGAGCAGTACTTC
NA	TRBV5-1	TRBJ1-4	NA	CASSPVRNENLFF	TGCGCCAGCAGCCCAGTACGGAATGAAAATCTGTTTTTT
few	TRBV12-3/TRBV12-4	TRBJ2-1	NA	CASRVEGWNEQFF	TGTGCCAGCAGAGTGGAGGGGTGGAATGAGCAGTTCTTC
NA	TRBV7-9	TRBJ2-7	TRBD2	CASSPAAGAIYEQYF	TGTGCCAGCAGCCCAGCAGCGGGAGCGATTTACGAGCAGTACTTC
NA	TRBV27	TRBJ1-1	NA	CASSLSWTGPEAFF	TGTGCCAGCAGTTTATCCTGGACCGGCCCTGAAGCTTTCTTT
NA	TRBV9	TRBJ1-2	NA	CASSVEDATNYGYTF	TGTGCCAGCAGCGTAGAAGACGCAACTAACTATGGCTACACCTTC
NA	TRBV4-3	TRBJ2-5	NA	CASSQDWQVVETQYF	TGCGCCAGCAGCCAAGATTGGCAGGTGGTAGAGACCCAGTACTTC
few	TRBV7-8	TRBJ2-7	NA	CASSPGQTAYEQYF	TGTGCCAGCAGCCCCGGACAGACCGCCTACGAGCAGTACTTC
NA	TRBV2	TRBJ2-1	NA	CASQDSSYNEQFF	TGTGCCAGCCAGGACAGTTCCTACAATGAGCAGTTCTTC
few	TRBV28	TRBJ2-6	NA	CASSSGWRSGANVLTF	TGTGCCAGCAGCAGTGGATGGCGCTCTGGGGCCAACGTCCTGACTTTC